This TCR beta chain was profiled in a study of blood T cell repertoires in COVID-19 (dated by TCRdb to the early 2020s). Regarding the research as a whole: Samples covering the acute and convalescent phases of COVID-19 were provided by collaborators in the United States, Italy and Spain. The material from the prospective study consisted of cDNA or gDNA derived from T cells, B-cell-depleted T cells, or PBMCs. The dataset comprised deeply sampled blood TCRbeta repertoires from subjects exposed to, actively infected with, or recovered from COVID-19. A freely available public database, intended as a resource for researchers studying the immune response to SARS-CoV-2, is where the repertoires were released. The samples were drawn from the first 160 participants of the ongoing ImmuneRACE study and from 1,200 or so subjects provided by 6 global collaborators. A de-identified subject ID, COVID-19 status, age in years and sex were almost always included in the sample metadata. HLA class I and class II types, where available, came from metadata supplied by the sample provider rather than from assay-based typing. Study-wide findings and limitations: The amount of clinical and demographic metadata varied by source and participant and was provided uncurated.

Worth noting for this clone: The specificity of this receptor is unknown. The input lacks base qualities; no much larger clone sits a single base away.

Per the germline V gene, MRHNA is the CDR1 and SNTAGT is the CDR2. The V end loses 5 bases and the J end loses 7 bases, and a stretch of 12 bases separates them. Measured from the cysteine to the phenylalanine, the CDR3 is 13 residues long. Of the read, only the CDR3 DNA is kept; its 39 bases are in frame from base 1. The immunoSEQ Assay, a bias-controlled multiplex PCR, was used to amplify TCRbeta CDR3 regions from genomic DNA. The source study handled its data this way. The number of nucleated cells in each sample was estimated from the amplification of reference gene primers within the assay. Sequence reads were collapsed and filtered to measure the absolute abundance of every unique TCRbeta CDR3 rearrangement. For each sample, productive Simpson clonality was calculated by taking the square root of Simpson's diversity index across productive rearrangements. TCRdb mirrors the immuneACCESS table, restricted to in-frame sequences. Some clones are absent from its copies; in checked studies, under half trace to an unresolved V gene, and the reason for the others is unknown. The V and J calls and the clone size are those of that table, but D and trimming were determined from the DNA. Present in this sample are about 130,000 clones, about 70% of which were seen just once. The ten largest clones capture approximately 1.9% of the sample.

Each collaborating institution followed its own protocols to collect whole blood in K2EDTA tubes. For TCRbeta analysis, collaborators shipped samples as frozen whole blood, isolated PBMCs, or DNA extracted from either of those sample types. The receptor was derived from a woman in her 70s with acute or convalescent COVID-19. The chain is made from TRBV6-4 and TRBJ1-5, and TRBD1 may be the D gene, going by 6 matching bases. Specimen: peripheral blood. Here is the DNA: TGTGCCAGCAGTACAGACACAGGGCAGCCCCAGCATTTT. It is translated as CASSTDTGQPQHF.